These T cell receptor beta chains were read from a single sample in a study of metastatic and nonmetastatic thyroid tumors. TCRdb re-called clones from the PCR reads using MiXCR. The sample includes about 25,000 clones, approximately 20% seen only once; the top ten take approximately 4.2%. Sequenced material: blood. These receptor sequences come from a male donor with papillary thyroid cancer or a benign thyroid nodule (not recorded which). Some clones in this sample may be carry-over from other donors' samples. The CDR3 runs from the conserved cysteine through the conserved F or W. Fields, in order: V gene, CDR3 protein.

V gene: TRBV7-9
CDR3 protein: CASSPMGSYEQYF

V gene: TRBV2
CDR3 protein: CASSEQTSATGELFF

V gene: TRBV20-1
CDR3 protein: CSARDGNTEAFF

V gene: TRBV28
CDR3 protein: CASSLTYGFLRNTEAFF

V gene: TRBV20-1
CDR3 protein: CSARGSGQGPAPYGYTF

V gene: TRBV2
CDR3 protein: CASSERAQSNQPQHF

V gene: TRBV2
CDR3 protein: CASRNTGFAGYTF

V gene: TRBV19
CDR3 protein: CASRTAGGGVFYNEQFF

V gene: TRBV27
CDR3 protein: CASPQGQGQPDTQYF

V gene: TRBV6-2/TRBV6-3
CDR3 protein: CASSPDRISSYERYF

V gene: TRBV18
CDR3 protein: CASSPRRETQYF

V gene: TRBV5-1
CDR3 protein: CASSLRAGRSSTDTQYF

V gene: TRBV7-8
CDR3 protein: CASSSGTAGNQPQHF

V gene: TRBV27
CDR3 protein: CASSRTSFSSYEQYF

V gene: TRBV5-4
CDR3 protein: CASSLGGDVETQYF

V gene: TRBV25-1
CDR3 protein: CAISPVWPRELFF

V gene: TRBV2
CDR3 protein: CASRVDRVRYSYYEQYF

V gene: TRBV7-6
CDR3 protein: CASSLYRGRVDEQYF

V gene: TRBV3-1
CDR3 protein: CASSQDSREETQYF

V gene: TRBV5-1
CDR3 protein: CASSLIGLAGVTDTQYF

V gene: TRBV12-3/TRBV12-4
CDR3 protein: CASSFGSPNTGELFF

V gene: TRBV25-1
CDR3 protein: CASIQTGGGETQYF

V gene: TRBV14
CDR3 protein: CASSPIAGGLSNEQFF

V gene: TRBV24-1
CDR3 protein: CATSDLETNYGYTF

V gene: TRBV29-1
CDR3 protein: CSAVSGAYEQYF

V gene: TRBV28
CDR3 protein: CASEQQGRENTEAFF

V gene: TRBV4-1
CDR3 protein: CASSQAPGQAYEQYF

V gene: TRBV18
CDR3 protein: CASSPPKDRSSGNTIYF

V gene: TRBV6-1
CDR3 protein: CASSSVGRSRDSKNTQYF

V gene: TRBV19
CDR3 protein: CASSTGRTVYNEQFF

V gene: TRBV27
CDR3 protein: CASSRGQEGLEQYF

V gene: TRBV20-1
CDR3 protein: CSARIQGAGQPQHF

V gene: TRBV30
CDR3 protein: CAGMGLTGANVLTF

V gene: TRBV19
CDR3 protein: CASSKRGGGVEYNEQFF

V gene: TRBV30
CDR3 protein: CAWSLGTMYGYTF

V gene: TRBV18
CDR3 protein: CASSPPSADYGYTF

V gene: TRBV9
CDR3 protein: CASSGRPGTGELFF

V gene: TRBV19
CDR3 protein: CASSIQGELSDTQYF

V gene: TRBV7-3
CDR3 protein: CSSSLRGSDTQYF

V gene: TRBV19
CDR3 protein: CASSKTNTGELFF

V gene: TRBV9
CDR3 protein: CASSVGLAGGGETQYF

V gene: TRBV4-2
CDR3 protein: CASSQDYGQGSYEQYF

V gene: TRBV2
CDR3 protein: CASSEVAYQPQHF

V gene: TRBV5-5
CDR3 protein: CASGRTGGQETQYF

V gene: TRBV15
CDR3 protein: CATRTRSGSQTDTQYF

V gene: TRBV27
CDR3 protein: CASSPYELADFYEQYF

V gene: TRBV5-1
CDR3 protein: CASSLGDRAYNSPLHF

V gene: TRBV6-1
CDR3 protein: CASSPSWEGNQPQHF

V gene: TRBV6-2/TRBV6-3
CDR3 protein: CASGGSRSYEQYF

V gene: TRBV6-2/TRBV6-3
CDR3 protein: CASSPRLGMSNQPQHF